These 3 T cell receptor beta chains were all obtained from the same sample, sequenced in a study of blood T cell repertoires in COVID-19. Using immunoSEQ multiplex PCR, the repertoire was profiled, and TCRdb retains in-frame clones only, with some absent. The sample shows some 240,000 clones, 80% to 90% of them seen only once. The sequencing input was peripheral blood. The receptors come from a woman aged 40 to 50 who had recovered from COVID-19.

The chain's CDR3 is CASSFEGFFTDTQYF. The CDR3 bases are TGTGCCAGCAGTTTTGAGGGATTCTTCACAGATACGCAGTATTTT. The chain combines TRBV6-2 or TRBV6-3 with TRBJ2-3, with a weak D call TRBD2 (5 bases). From germline, CDR1 is MNHEY and CDR2 SVGEGT. V was clipped by 4 bases and J by 2 bases, with 13 bases between them. The CDR3 covers 15 residues.

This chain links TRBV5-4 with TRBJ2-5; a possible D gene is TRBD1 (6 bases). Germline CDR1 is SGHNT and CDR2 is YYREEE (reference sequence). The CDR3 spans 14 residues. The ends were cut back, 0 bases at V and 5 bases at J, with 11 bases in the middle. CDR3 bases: TGTGCCAGCAGCTTGGAAGGGACATCGGAGACCCAGTACTTC. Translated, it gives CASSLEGTSETQYF.

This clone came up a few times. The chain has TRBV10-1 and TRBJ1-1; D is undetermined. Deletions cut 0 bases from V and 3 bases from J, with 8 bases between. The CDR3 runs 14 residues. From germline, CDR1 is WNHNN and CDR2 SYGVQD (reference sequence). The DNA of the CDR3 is TGCGCCAGCAGTGAGTCGAGGTTGCACACTGAAGCTTTCTTT. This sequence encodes CASSESRLHTEAFF.